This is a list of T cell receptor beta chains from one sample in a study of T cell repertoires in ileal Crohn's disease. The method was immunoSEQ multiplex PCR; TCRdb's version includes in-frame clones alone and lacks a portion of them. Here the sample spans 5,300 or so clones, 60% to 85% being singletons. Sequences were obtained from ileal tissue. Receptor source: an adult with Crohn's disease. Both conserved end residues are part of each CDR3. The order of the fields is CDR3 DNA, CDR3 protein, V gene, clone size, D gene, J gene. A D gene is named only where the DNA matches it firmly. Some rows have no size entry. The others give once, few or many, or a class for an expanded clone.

TGTGCCAGCAGCTTAGAAATAGCGGATTCCTACGAGCAGTACTTC,CASSLEIADSYEQYF,TRBV7-6,large,NA,TRBJ2-7
TGTGCCAGCTCACCACCGGGACAGGGGGGTGAAAAACTGTTTTTT,CASSPPGQGGEKLFF,TRBV18,NA,TRBD1,TRBJ1-4
TGCGCCAGCAGCTTGGACCCAAGCTCCTACGAGCAGTACTTC,CASSLDPSSYEQYF,TRBV5-1,NA,NA,TRBJ2-7
TGTGCCAGCCTGGGACAGCTTCCTAACTATGGCTACACCTTC,CASLGQLPNYGYTF,TRBV6-1,NA,TRBD1,TRBJ1-2
TGTGCCAGCAGCGTAGCACAGGGGGCGCGTGAAGAGACCCAGTACTTC,CASSVAQGAREETQYF,TRBV9,NA,TRBD1,TRBJ2-5
TGCGCCAGCAGCCAATTTCTGACGGGGGGGAACACTGAAGCTTTCTTT,CASSQFLTGGNTEAFF,TRBV4-1,NA,NA,TRBJ1-1
TGTGCCAGCAGCTTGGGTCCCCCCGAGCAGTTCTTC,CASSLGPPEQFF,TRBV5-4,NA,NA,TRBJ2-1
TGTGCCAGCAGGCCAGACAGGGAGGCGAACAATGAGCAGTTCTTC,CASRPDREANNEQFF,TRBV6-5,once,NA,TRBJ2-1
TGTGCCAGCAGCACTCGGACAGCCTTTGACCTCTCTGGAAACACCATATATTTT,CASSTRTAFDLSGNTIYF,TRBV7-9,NA,NA,TRBJ1-3
TGCGCCAGCAGCTCCGGGACAGACGGCTTAGGCAATCAGCCCCAGCATTTT,CASSSGTDGLGNQPQHF,TRBV5-1,NA,TRBD1,TRBJ1-5
TGTGCCAGCAGCGTCGGGACACCCAACTTCCAAGAGACCCAGTACTTC,CASSVGTPNFQETQYF,TRBV11-2,NA,NA,TRBJ2-5
TGTGCCAGCTTCAATAGGGGACAGTCCACCTACGAGCAGTACTTC,CASFNRGQSTYEQYF,TRBV2,NA,TRBD1,TRBJ2-7
TGTGCCAGCAGTTTTTCGGGCAGCTACGAGCAGTACTTC,CASSFSGSYEQYF,TRBV28,NA,NA,TRBJ2-7
TGTGCCAGCAGCCCGACAGGGAACACCGGGGAGCTGTTTTTT,CASSPTGNTGELFF,TRBV7-3,NA,NA,TRBJ2-2
TGTGCCAGCAGTGAAGGGACGGGACGGGCATCCTACGAGCAGTACTTC,CASSEGTGRASYEQYF,TRBV6-1,NA,NA,TRBJ2-7
TGTGCCTGGAGTGGGGGGGGGAGCGCAGATACGCAGTATTTT,CAWSGGGSADTQYF,TRBV30,few,TRBD2,TRBJ2-3
TGCGCCAGATGGGAGCTGTTTTTT,CARWELFF,TRBV4-3,NA,NA,TRBJ2-2
TGTGCCAGCATTTCCGGAGGGGGGAGCTCCTACAATGAGCAGTTCTTC,CASISGGGSSYNEQFF,TRBV27,few,NA,TRBJ2-1
TGCGCCAGCAGTGAGATGGCGGAAATGCCCCAGCATTTT,CASSEMAEMPQHF,TRBV10-2,NA,NA,TRBJ1-5
TGCGCCAGCAGCCCCCAGGAGACTTCGAACACTGAAGCTTTCTTT,CASSPQETSNTEAFF,TRBV5-1,NA,NA,TRBJ1-1
TGTGCCAGTAGCTTGACTAGCGGACTTTACAATGAGCAGTTCTTC,CASSLTSGLYNEQFF,TRBV19,NA,TRBD2,TRBJ2-1
TGTGCCTGGGGTACAGGGAGAGGTGGCTACACCTTC,CAWGTGRGGYTF,TRBV30,NA,NA,TRBJ1-2
TGCGCCAGCAGCCGAAGCGGGGGGAGCACCGGGGAGCTGTTTTTT,CASSRSGGSTGELFF,TRBV5-1,NA,TRBD2,TRBJ2-2
TGTGCCAGCTCCCTCGGGAATACGCAGTATTTT,CASSLGNTQYF,TRBV7-4,NA,NA,TRBJ2-3
TGTGCCAGTAGTATAGGAGGTCTGGGGTCGAACACCGGGGAGCTGTTTTTT,CASSIGGLGSNTGELFF,TRBV19,NA,NA,TRBJ2-2
TGTGCCAGGGCGGAGGGGATTACTGAAGCTTTCTTT,CARAEGITEAFF,TRBV2,NA,NA,TRBJ1-1
TGCGCCAGCAGCGGTAGGGGGGTGAACACTGAAGCTTTCTTT,CASSGRGVNTEAFF,TRBV5-1,few,NA,TRBJ1-1
TGTGCCAGCAGCTTGGGAGTAGCGGGAGGCGAGCAGTACTTC,CASSLGVAGGEQYF,TRBV11-3,few,TRBD2,TRBJ2-7
TGTGCCAGCAGTGAGTGGGGGCCAGATACGCAGTATTTT,CASSEWGPDTQYF,TRBV6-1,NA,NA,TRBJ2-3
TGTGCCAGCAGCAAAGGAGGGGGCCAGGGACTAGCGGCTAGCACAGATACGCAGTATTTT,CASSKGGGQGLAASTDTQYF,TRBV9,few,TRBD2,TRBJ2-3
TGTGCCAGCAGCTCACTTTTCGGACAGTTGTCGTCCGCCGGGGAGCTGTTTTTT,CASSSLFGQLSSAGELFF,TRBV7-9,few,NA,TRBJ2-2
TGCGCCAGCAGCGATAGACTAGCGGGGCACACAGATACGCAGTATTTT,CASSDRLAGHTDTQYF,TRBV5-1,NA,TRBD2,TRBJ2-3
TGTGCCAGCAGATCAAGTCTAGCCAAAAACATTCAGTACTTC,CASRSSLAKNIQYF,TRBV6-1,few,NA,TRBJ2-4
TGTGCCTACTTCACGGGGGGGAACTACAATGAGCAGTTCTTC,CAYFTGGNYNEQFF,TRBV30,NA,TRBD2,TRBJ2-1
TGTGCCAGCAGCTTGGGAACAGGGGGTTTGTCCTACGAGCAGTACTTC,CASSLGTGGLSYEQYF,TRBV5-5,NA,TRBD1,TRBJ2-7
TGTGCCAGCAGGGAGGGACAGCGCCTTAACTATGGCTACACCTTC,CASREGQRLNYGYTF,TRBV2,NA,TRBD1,TRBJ1-2
TGTGCCAGCAGTGAGGACAGGGACACCGGGGAGCTGTTTTTT,CASSEDRDTGELFF,TRBV6-4,NA,TRBD1,TRBJ2-2
TGTGCCAGCAGCTTAGGGCGGGGGTATACCGGGGAGCTGTTTTTT,CASSLGRGYTGELFF,TRBV11-2,NA,TRBD2,TRBJ2-2
TGTGCCAGCAGTTTAATAGCGGGAGAGAATGAGCAGTTCTTC,CASSLIAGENEQFF,TRBV28,NA,TRBD2,TRBJ2-1
TGTGCCAGCAGGCCGACGACAAATGTGAACACTGAAGCTTTCTTT,CASRPTTNVNTEAFF,TRBV6-6,once,NA,TRBJ1-1
TGCGCCAGCAGCCAAGGAACGGGACAGGGGGAAGAGACCCAGTACTTC,CASSQGTGQGEETQYF,TRBV4-3,NA,TRBD1,TRBJ2-5
TGTGCCAGCAGTCGCCAGGGAAACATTCAGTACTTC,CASSRQGNIQYF,TRBV28,NA,NA,TRBJ2-4
TGTGCCAGCAGCCTGGGGGCTAGCTCCGAGGAGACCCAGTACTTC,CASSLGASSEETQYF,TRBV5-4,NA,NA,TRBJ2-5
TGTGCCAGCAGTTTCCTCGGGAGGAACACCGGGGAGCTGTTTTTT,CASSFLGRNTGELFF,TRBV28,NA,NA,TRBJ2-2
TGTGCCAGCAGCTCTCGGACTAGCGGCCTACGTCCACCCTACGAGCAGTACTTC,CASSSRTSGLRPPYEQYF,TRBV9,NA,TRBD2,TRBJ2-7
TGTGCCCTACAGGAAGGGGGACATAATGAGCAGTTCTTC,CALQEGGHNEQFF,TRBV15,NA,NA,TRBJ2-1
TGTGCCAGCAGCGTAGCACCAGGGGGCGGAAGGACTGAAGCTTTCTTT,CASSVAPGGGRTEAFF,TRBV9,NA,TRBD1,TRBJ1-1
TGTGCCAGCAGCCCTACGGGGGGGAACACTGAAGCTTTCTTT,CASSPTGGNTEAFF,TRBV6-5,NA,NA,TRBJ1-1
TGTGCCAGCTCACCGGGAGAGAACACTGAAGCTTTCTTT,CASSPGENTEAFF,TRBV18,NA,NA,TRBJ1-1
TGTGCCTGGAGTGTAAAACTTTCGGTAGCTTTCTTT,CAWSVKLSVAFF,TRBV30,once,NA,TRBJ1-1
TGTGCCAGCAGGCTAGATAGCACAGATACGCAGTATTTT,CASRLDSTDTQYF,TRBV7-3,NA,NA,TRBJ2-3
TGCGCCAGCAGTGAGTCGCCAGGGGGGGGCCCCTACAATGAGCAGTTCTTC,CASSESPGGGPYNEQFF,TRBV10-1,NA,NA,TRBJ2-1
TGTGCCAGTACCAATCGGTACTCTGAAGCTTTCTTT,CASTNRYSEAFF,TRBV19,NA,NA,TRBJ1-1
TGTGCCAGCAGCTTGGGCCTGGGACTAGCGGGGGAAGAGACCCAGTACTTC,CASSLGLGLAGEETQYF,TRBV11-2,NA,TRBD2,TRBJ2-5